The entry that follows covers one TCR beta chain sequence. The antigen this receptor binds is unknown. Qualities for individual bases were not recorded, and no much larger clone is one base off. This sample includes further DNA sequences coding for the same CDR3. The immunoSEQ Assay, a bias-controlled multiplex PCR, was used to amplify TCRbeta CDR3 regions from genomic DNA. Per the authors' processing: Nucleated cell counts per sample were estimated from amplification of reference gene primers within the assay. To quantify the absolute abundance of each unique TCRbeta CDR3 rearrangement, sequence reads were collapsed and filtered. For each sample, productive Simpson clonality was calculated as the square root of Simpson's diversity index over productive rearrangements. TCRdb took this table from immuneACCESS and kept in-frame rearrangements with V and J called. Such tables lack part of the clones; where checked against another copy, unresolved V genes explain under half of the gap, and the rest is unexplained. The V and J calls and clone size are taken from that table; D and trimming were inferred from the DNA. The sample table lists some 350,000 clones, about 90% of them with a count of one. About 2.7% of the sample is held by the ten biggest clonotypes.

Enrolling through a virtual design, the prospective study's participants ranged in age from about 18 to 100 years and lived across about two dozen United States geographic areas. In the prospective study, cohorts were assigned on the basis of participant-reported clinical history obtained from a screening survey and a study questionnaire. Recovered participants in ImmuneRACE Cohort 3 were defined as having two consecutive negative NP/OP PCR tests, clearance from a healthcare professional, or resolution of symptoms. Mobile phlebotomists in the prospective study collected whole blood, serum and a nasopharyngeal or oropharyngeal swab from every participant. Prospective study participants could optionally give additional blood draws and questionnaires over an approximately two-month period. Before DNA extraction, prospective study blood samples were shipped either frozen or at room temperature. This record comes from a study of blood T cell repertoires in COVID-19 (dated by TCRdb to 2018 to 2021). Broadly, across the study: Samples covering the acute and convalescent phases of COVID-19 were provided by collaborators in the United States, Italy and Spain. The material from the prospective study consisted of cDNA or gDNA derived from T cells, B-cell-depleted T cells, or PBMCs. The dataset comprised deeply sampled blood TCRbeta repertoires from subjects exposed to, actively infected with, or recovered from COVID-19. The repertoires were released in a freely available public database meant as a resource for research on the immune response to SARS-CoV-2. The samples were drawn from the first 160 participants of the ongoing ImmuneRACE study and from 950 to 1,500 subjects provided by 6 global collaborators. A de-identified subject ID, COVID-19 status, age in years and sex were almost always included in the sample metadata. HLA class I and class II types, where available, came from metadata supplied by the sample provider rather than from assay-based typing. The research as a whole found: The amount of clinical and demographic metadata varied by source and participant and was provided uncurated.

This receptor was taken from a woman younger than 45 who had recovered from COVID-19. Material: PBMCs or T cells enriched from blood (not recorded which).

CDR3 protein: CASSPAGSETQYF. The nucleotide sequence reads as follows: TGTGCCAGCTCACCGGCGGGTAGCGAGACCCAGTACTTC. The rearrangement combines TRBV18 with TRBJ2-5; the D gene is perhaps TRBD2, on 5 matching bases. Reading from cysteine to phenylalanine, the CDR3 counts 13 amino acids. Only the CDR3 DNA stays, 39 bases, in frame from base 1. The germline V gene provides CDR1 KGHSH and CDR2 LQKENI. A distance of 10 bases separates the germline ends of V and J, which lose 3 bases and 5 bases respectively.